The present T cell receptor beta chain was sequenced within a study of post-analysis software for immune sequencing data. Study at large: Disease trajectories encompassed relapsing-remitting, secondary progressive and progressive-relapsing multiple sclerosis.

Concerning this clonotype: Its antigen is unknown.

The TCR beta cDNA libraries carried unique molecular identifiers. T cells, about 0.9 to 11 million of them, yielded some 510,000 cDNA molecules. TCRdb re-derived calls from the PCR reads in MiXCR, one entry per CDR3 protein. The sample lists 820,000 or so distinct CDR3 sequences; approximately 50% were seen once. Study-wide results and caveats: Same-batch preparations were strongly co-clustered by F measure. Normalized Chao1 diversity was significantly reduced in patients versus controls.

Source material: blood. This receptor was taken from a girl under 18 with multiple sclerosis.

For the CDR3, the DNA is TGCAGTGCCATTCCCGGGACTAGCGGGAGGAACGAGCAGTTCTTC. This codes for CSAIPGTSGRNEQFF. The chain employs TRBV20-1 and TRBJ2-1; 15 bases fit TRBD2. The V and J ends lost 6 bases and 10 bases, in that order; junction bases with no gene match: 10. The CDR3 loop spans 15 amino acids. Germline-derived CDR1 and CDR2 are DFQATT and SNEGSKA (reference sequence).